This TCR beta chain was identified in a study of blood T cell repertoires in COVID-19. Study-level background: Donors in the United States, Italy and Spain gave samples during acute or convalescent COVID-19. T cells, B-cell-depleted T cells, or PBMCs provided the cDNA or gDNA that served as material.

Germline CDR1 is SEHNR and CDR2 is FQNEAQ (reference sequence). V was pared by 5 bases and J by 3 bases, with 8 bases between. This CDR3 comprises 12 residues. Source study methods: Using reference gene primer amplification, nucleated cell counts were estimated. The table came from immunoSEQ multiplex PCR; TCRdb's copy has only in-frame clones and leaves some out. V and J calls and clone size are as listed in that table; D and trimming were resolved from the DNA. The top ten hold around 19% of the sample, which has approximately 170,000 clones, 65% to 85% seen once. This chain uses TRBV7-9 with TRBJ2-7, with a weak D call TRBD1 (5 bases). Sequencing used peripheral blood. This sequence originates from a woman in her sixties or seventies who had recovered from COVID-19. CDR3 sequence reads: CASSPRDYEQYF. DNA of the CDR3: TGTGCCAGCAGCCCCAGGGACTACGAGCAGTACTTC.